What follows is one T cell receptor beta chain and its context. Its antigen is unknown. Samples: about 28 days before transplant, then days 30, 100 and 180 after. This sample is drawn from a study of T cell clonotyping in hematopoietic cell transplantation. Study-level points and caveats: At the given depth, recipient repertoires were over 97% de novo clonotypes. Graft donor and pretransplant recipient Inverse Simpson Index values predicted broader posttransplant TCR diversity. Recipient TCR diversity dropped after transplant; expanded clonotypes rose from day 30 to 180.

The CDR3 consists of 15 residues. V trimming: 4 bases; J trimming: 7 bases; junction bases outside the gene matches: 12. Germline V gene sequence: CDR1 LNHDA, CDR2 SQIVND (reference sequence). Produced via immunoSEQ multiplex PCR; TCRdb's table is partial and in-frame only. The sample lists some 9,700 clones; approximately 97% were seen once. The sequence derives from a male patient between 55 and 70 years old who had an allogeneic stem cell transplant from a related donor, so the T cells may come from the graft donor. Some clones in this sample may be carry-over from other donors' samples. This specimen consisted of peripheral blood mononuclear cells, obtained 100 days after allogeneic stem cell transplant. The chain employs TRBV19 and TRBJ2-7; 8 bases agree with TRBD2. DNA for the CDR3: TGTGCCAGTAGTACAGGGACATCGGCGGGGGGAGAGCAGTACTTC. It specifies CASSTGTSAGGEQYF.